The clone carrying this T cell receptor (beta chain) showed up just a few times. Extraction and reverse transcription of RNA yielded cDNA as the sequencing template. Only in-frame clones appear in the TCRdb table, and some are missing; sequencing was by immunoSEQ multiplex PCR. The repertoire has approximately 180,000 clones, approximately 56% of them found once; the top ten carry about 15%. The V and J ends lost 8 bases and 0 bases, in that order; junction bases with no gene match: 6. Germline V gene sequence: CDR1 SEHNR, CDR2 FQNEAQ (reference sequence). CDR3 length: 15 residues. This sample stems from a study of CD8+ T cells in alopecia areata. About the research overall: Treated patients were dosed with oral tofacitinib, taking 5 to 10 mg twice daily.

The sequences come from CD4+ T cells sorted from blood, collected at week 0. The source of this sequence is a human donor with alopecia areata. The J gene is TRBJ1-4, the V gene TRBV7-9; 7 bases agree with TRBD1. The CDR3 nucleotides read TGTGCCAGCGGGGGACAGCCTGCAACTAATGAAAAACTGTTTTTT. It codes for CASGGQPATNEKLFF.